This T cell receptor (beta chain) was captured in a study of response to subunit inactivated influenza vaccine. TCRdb recomputed calls from the RT-PCR reads with MiXCR, one row per CDR3 protein. The data show 430,000 or so distinct CDR3 sequences, around 9.9% seen once. Study findings and constraints: T cells newly recruited by each seasonal influenza vaccination are few, the authors suggested.

This clonotype was seen more than once but under ten times. Its antigen is unidentified. The TCR was taken from a man aged 45 to 65 who received an inactivated influenza vaccine. Sequences were derived from PBMCs from blood, sampled more than 35 days after vaccination.

CDR3 sequence (DNA): TGCAGCGTTGAGAGTTCAGGTCACCGGGAGCAGTACTTC. Protein product: CSVESSGHREQYF. The chain couples TRBV29-1 to TRBJ2-7; D call uncertain. Germline CDR1 reads SQVTM; CDR2 reads ANQGSEA. The germline V and J ends were trimmed by 3 bases and 7 bases, with 16 bases remaining between them. This CDR3 comprises 13 residues.